This T cell receptor beta chain was retrieved from a study of T cells in localized non-small cell lung cancer. Clones were sequenced by immunoSEQ multiplex PCR, and TCRdb holds only the in-frame ones, with some missing. The table shows 10,000 to 12,000 clones, with nearly 50% occurring only once. Germline CDR1 and CDR2: LNHDA and SQIVND (reference sequence). Trimming left V 2 bases short and J 0 bases short, with 5 bases between. This CDR3 has 15 residues. The material was lymph node tissue, obtained before any cancer treatment. The clonotype comes from a woman between 35 and 75 years old with stage II squamous cell lung carcinoma. The chain joins TRBV19 to TRBJ2-6, with D hard to call. CDR3 protein: CASSIRISGANVLTF. The CDR3 coding sequence is TGTGCCAGTAGTATAAGGATCTCTGGGGCCAACGTCCTGACTTTC.